Included here is one TCR beta chain sequence, with context. The antigen remains undetermined. It was with 60 Vbeta and 13 Jbeta primers that the PCR ran. Data came from immunoSEQ multiplex PCR; TCRdb stores just in-frame clones and leaves some out. This sample carries about 90,000 clones, 70% to 85% of them seen once, and the ten largest clones take around 2.5%. Unmatched junction bases numbered 10, after V lost 7 bases and J lost 6 bases. CDR1 MDHEN and CDR2 SYDVKM come from the germline V gene. This CDR3 has 15 amino acids. Healthy bone marrow donors made up the donor group. The data were obtained in a study of cytomegalovirus exposure and HLA in healthy donors. For the study at large: When fewer than 500 donors were genotyped, roughly 82% of them were found to fall in the Caucasian-associated ancestry cluster.

Points from the study as a whole: Apparent HLA restriction characterized most CMV-associated TCR beta chains in a later analysis. There were reportedly fewer N-insertions in an Asian-associated ancestry cluster than the roughly 700-donor mean, in a later analysis.

The TCR comes from a man younger than 45 in good health and CMV-seronegative. This rearrangement joins TRBV28 to TRBJ1-1; TRBD1 matches 11 bases. The sequenced sample was PBMCs. CDR3 amino acids: CASTSVGQGVPEAFF. CDR3 sequence (DNA): TGTGCCAGCACCTCCGTGGGACAGGGGGTCCCTGAAGCTTTCTTT.